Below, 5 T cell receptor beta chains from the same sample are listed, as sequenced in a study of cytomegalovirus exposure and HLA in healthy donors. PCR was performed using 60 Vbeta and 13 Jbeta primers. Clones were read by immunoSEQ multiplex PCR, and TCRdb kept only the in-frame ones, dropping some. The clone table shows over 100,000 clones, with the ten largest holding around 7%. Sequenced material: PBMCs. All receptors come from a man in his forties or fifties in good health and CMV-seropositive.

For the CDR3, the DNA is TGCGCCAGCAGCCAAGATTGGGCTAGCGCCTCGATAAGCACAGATACGCAGTATTTT. This gives the protein CASSQDWASASISTDTQYF. The chain joins TRBV4-3 to TRBJ2-3; a possible D gene is TRBD2 (6 bases). Trimming took off 0 bases at V and 0 bases at J, with 19 bases between the two ends. The CDR3 is 19 residues long. The germline V gene has CDR1 LGHNA and CDR2 YSLEER.

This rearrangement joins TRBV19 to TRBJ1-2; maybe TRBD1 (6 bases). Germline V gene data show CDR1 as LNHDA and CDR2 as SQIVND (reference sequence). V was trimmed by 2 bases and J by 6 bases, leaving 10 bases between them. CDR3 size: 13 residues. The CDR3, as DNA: TGTGCCAGTAGTATATGGCCAGGGGATGGCTACACCTTC. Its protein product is CASSIWPGDGYTF.

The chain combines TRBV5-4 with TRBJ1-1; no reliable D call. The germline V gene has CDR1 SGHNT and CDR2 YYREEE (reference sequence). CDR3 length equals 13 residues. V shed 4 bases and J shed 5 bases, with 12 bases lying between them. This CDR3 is CASSPTSRTEAFF. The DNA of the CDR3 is TGTGCCAGCAGCCCAACCTCCCGGACTGAAGCTTTCTTT.

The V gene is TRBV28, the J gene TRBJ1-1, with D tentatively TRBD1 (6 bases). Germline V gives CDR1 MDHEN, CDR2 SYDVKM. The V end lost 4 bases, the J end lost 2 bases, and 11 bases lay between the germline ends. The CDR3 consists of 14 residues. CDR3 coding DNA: TGTGCCAGCAGTTCTGACAGGTTCAACACTGAAGCTTTCTTT. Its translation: CASSSDRFNTEAFF. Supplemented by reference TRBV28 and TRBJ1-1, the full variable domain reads DVKVTQSSRYLVKRTGEKVFLECVQDMDHENMFWYRQDPGLGLRLIYFSYDVKMKEKGDIPEGYSVSREKKERFSLILESASTNQTSMYLCASSSDRFNTEAFFGQGTRLTVV.

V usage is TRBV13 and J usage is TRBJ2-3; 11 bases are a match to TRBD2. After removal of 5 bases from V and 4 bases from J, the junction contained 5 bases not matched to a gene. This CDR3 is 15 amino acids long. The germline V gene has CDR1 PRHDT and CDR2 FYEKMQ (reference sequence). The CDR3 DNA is TGTGCCAGCAGCCCAGGGACTAGCGGTGCAGATACGCAGTATTTT. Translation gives CASSPGTSGADTQYF.